A single sample is the source of the 26 T cell receptor beta chains below, sequenced in a study of siplizumab effects on memory and regulatory T cells. Here immunoSEQ multiplex PCR was the method, and the copy in TCRdb shows in-frame clones only, minus some. The sample has 100,000 or so clones, about 90% seen once; the top ten hold about 11%. Sequencing used non-Treg CD4+ T cells sorted from blood. The receptors were sampled from a human donor in good health.

This sequence joins TRBV6-5 and TRBJ2-5; no firm D call. Germline-derived CDR1 and CDR2 are MNHEY and SVGAGI. Trimming cost V 0 bases and J 2 bases, with 7 bases left between them. CDR3 length: 14 residues. CDR3 DNA sequence: TGTGCCAGCAGTTACTCGTTCCGGCAAGAGACCCAGTACTTC. Protein product: CASSYSFRQETQYF.

V and J are TRBV6-6 and TRBJ2-7, with TRBD2 identical over 8 bases. CDR1 is MNHNY, CDR2 SVGAGI, per germline (reference sequence). The V segment lost 1 base and the J segment 2 bases; nucleotides outside the gene matches: 4. The CDR3 spans 15 residues. This chain's CDR3 is CASSYLASGPYEQYF. The CDR3 DNA follows: TGTGCCAGCAGTTACTTGGCTAGCGGGCCCTACGAGCAGTACTTC.

The chain is built from TRBV29-1 and TRBJ1-2, with 7 bases identical to TRBD1. Germline CDR1 is SQVTM and CDR2 is ANQGSEA. The CDR3 length is 14 residues. J was trimmed by 0 bases and V by 6 bases; bases with no gene match: 7. The CDR3 DNA is TGCAGCGTGGACCGGGACAGAGCTAACTATGGCTACACCTTC. Translation: CSVDRDRANYGYTF.

This chain uses TRBV7-6 with TRBJ2-1, with 11 bases identical to TRBD2. CDR1 SGHVS and CDR2 FNYEAQ come from the germline V gene. The V gene end was trimmed by 1 base and the J gene end by 4 bases; junction bases not matched to a gene: 3. CDR3 size: 16 residues. The CDR3 loop is CASSLGLAGGYNEQFF. The DNA for the CDR3 is TGTGCCAGCAGCTTAGGGCTAGCGGGAGGTTACAATGAGCAGTTCTTC. The full variable domain, rest sourced from reference TRBV7-6 and TRBJ2-1, is GAGVSQSPRYKVTKRGQDVALRCDPISGHVSLYWYRQALGQGPEFLTYFNYEAQQDKSGLPNDRFSAERPEGSISTLTIQRTEQRDSAMYRCASSLGLAGGYNEQFFGPGTRLTVL.

V is TRBV7-2 and J is TRBJ2-4; D possibly uses TRBD1 or TRBD2 (5 bases each). The CDR3 length is 17 residues. V was shortened by 1 base and J by 0 bases, with 13 bases between the two germline ends. Germline V gene sequence: CDR1 SGHTA, CDR2 FQGNSA. The chain's CDR3 is CASSLVGTAAAKNIQYF. The CDR3 DNA follows: TGTGCCAGCAGCTTAGTGGGGACGGCCGCAGCCAAAAACATTCAGTACTTC.

The V gene is TRBV30, the J gene TRBJ2-3, with a weak D call TRBD1 (5 bases). V shed 0 bases and J shed 4 bases, with 14 bases lying between them. Germline loops: CDR1 GTSNPN, CDR2 SVGIG (reference sequence). The CDR3 extends over 15 amino acids. The CDR3, as DNA: TGTGCCTGGAGTGTGTTAGGGGCGCGAGCAGATACGCAGTATTTT. It yields the protein CAWSVLGARADTQYF.

The chain has TRBV6-6 and TRBJ2-2; tentatively, D is TRBD2 (6 bases). V lost 6 bases and J lost 6, with 8 bases in between. The CDR3 contains 12 residues. CDR1 and CDR2 from the germline V gene are MNHNY and SVGAGI (reference sequence). In nucleotides, the CDR3 is TGTGCCAGCAGAGGGGAGGCCGGGGAGCTGTTTTTT. Protein sequence: CASRGEAGELFF.

The chain has TRBV7-9 and TRBJ2-2; TRBD2 matches 10 bases. This CDR3 contains 16 residues. Germline CDR1 is SEHNR and CDR2 is FQNEAQ (reference sequence). Trimming took 5 bases from V and 6 from J; bases not matched to a gene: 9. CDR3 region: CASSRTPTSGSGELFF. The CDR3 DNA is TGTGCCAGCAGCCGTACACCGACTAGCGGGTCCGGGGAGCTGTTTTTT.

The DNA for the CDR3 is TGTGCCAGCAGCTATACAGGGGACTATGGCTACACCTTC. It encodes CASSYTGDYGYTF. V is TRBV5-5 and J is TRBJ1-2; TRBD1 aligns across 7 bases. CDR1 is SGHKS, CDR2 YYEKEE, per germline (reference sequence). The CDR3 runs 13 residues. Trimming cost V 3 bases and J 3 bases; bases outside gene matches: 2.

This sequence joins TRBV15 and TRBJ2-7, with TRBD1 identical over 9 bases. The CDR3 has 16 residues. J was trimmed by 2 bases and V by 3 bases; bases with no gene match: 8. Looked up from germline, CDR1 is LNHNV and CDR2 is YYDKDF (reference sequence). Here the CDR3 reads CATSRAADRGTYEQYF. The CDR3 DNA is TGTGCCACCAGCAGGGCGGCGGACAGGGGCACCTACGAGCAGTACTTC.

V is TRBV11-1 and J is TRBJ2-5, with TRBD2 as a possible D gene (5 bases). Deletions cut 9 bases from V and 2 bases from J, with 13 bases between. Per germline, CDR1 SGHAT and CDR2 FQDESV (reference sequence). The CDR3 length is 13 residues. The DNA of the CDR3 is TGTGCCAGACCTTTCGGCGGGCAAGAGACCCAGTACTTC. This gives the protein CARPFGGQETQYF.

V is TRBV7-2 and J is TRBJ1-3; D unresolved. CDR3 size: 16 residues. The V end lost 2 bases, the J end lost 0 bases, and 11 bases lay between the germline ends. Germline CDR1 SGHTA, CDR2 FQGNSA. This CDR3 reads CASSLSRTFSGNTIYF. CDR3 coding DNA: TGTGCCAGCAGCTTATCCCGGACCTTCTCTGGAAACACCATATATTTT.

The chain carries TRBV5-6 and TRBJ2-3; 9 positions match TRBD1. The CDR3 length is 15 residues. Germline lookup yields CDR1 SGHDT and CDR2 YYEEEE. V was clipped by 3 bases and J by 1 base; unmatched bases: 3. Here the CDR3 reads CASSWGQGGTDTQYF. DNA for the CDR3: TGTGCCAGCAGCTGGGGACAGGGAGGCACAGATACGCAGTATTTT.

CDR3 nucleotides: TGTGCCAGCAGTAGGCCGGGACAGGGGCCCATCGAGCAGTACTTC. Its translation is CASSRPGQGPIEQYF. V is TRBV6-5 and J is TRBJ2-7, with 10 bases identical to TRBD1. The CDR3 runs to 15 residues. Germline-derived CDR1 and CDR2 are MNHEY and SVGAGI. V lost 5 bases and J lost 6; bases outside the gene matches: 10.

The chain recombines TRBV12-5 with TRBJ2-1; TRBD2 matches 10 bases. With V trimmed by 5 bases and J by 2 bases, 9 bases remained unmatched. The CDR3 spans 17 residues. Germline V CDR1 and CDR2: LGHNT, FRNRAP. CDR3 bases: TGTGCTAGTGGTCCGATGTGGAGCGGGAGGGCCTACAATGAGCAGTTCTTC. Protein product: CASGPMWSGRAYNEQFF.

The genes are TRBV7-3 and TRBJ2-1; D tentatively reads TRBD1 or TRBD2 (6 bases each). The CDR3 totals 15 residues. V lost 5 bases, J lost 6 bases, and 17 bases lay in between. CDR1 is SGHTA, CDR2 FQGTGA, per germline. CDR3 coding DNA: TGTGCCAGCAGCCGGATGGGGGGCGCGGGCAATGAGCAGTTCTTC. Translation gives CASSRMGGAGNEQFF.

As concerns this clone: Different DNA sequences within this sample yield the same CDR3. The chain links TRBV4-2 to TRBJ2-7, with 7 bases matching TRBD2. V gave up 0 bases and J gave up 4 bases; unmatched junction bases: 12. The CDR3 consists of 17 residues. Germline assignment: CDR1 LGHNA and CDR2 YNFKEQ. The CDR3 DNA sequence: TGTGCCAGCAGCCAAGACGGGCGGCAGGGAGGGAGATACGAGCAGTACTTC. Protein: CASSQDGRQGGRYEQYF.

The V call is TRBV5-6, the J call TRBJ1-4; possibly TRBD1 for D (6 bases). Looked up from germline, CDR1 is SGHDT and CDR2 is YYEEEE. The length of the CDR3 is 16 residues. V was pared by 3 bases and J by 0 bases, with 12 bases between. CDR3 in amino acids: CASSSGQLATNEKLFF. The CDR3 region has the DNA TGTGCCAGCAGCTCAGGACAGCTTGCAACTAATGAAAAACTGTTTTTT.

The chain uses TRBV7-2 and TRBJ2-3; 7 positions agree with TRBD1. The V gene end was trimmed by 5 bases and the J gene end by 2 bases; junction bases not matched to a gene: 4. Germline CDR1 is SGHTA and CDR2 is FQGNSA. The CDR3 is 14 residues long. The CDR3 DNA reads TGTGCCAGCAGCCCAGGACAGGACACAGATACGCAGTATTTT. Translated: CASSPGQDTDTQYF.

The CDR3 protein is CASSFFLAYNEQFF. CDR3 coding DNA: TGTGCCAGCAGTTTCTTTCTAGCCTACAATGAGCAGTTCTTC. The chain joins TRBV27 to TRBJ2-1; D unresolved. The CDR3 runs 14 residues. Trimming took off 3 bases at V and 2 bases at J, with 8 bases between the two ends. Germline values: CDR1 MNHEY, CDR2 SMNVEV (reference sequence).

The chain combines TRBV7-2 with TRBJ2-1, with a tentative D call TRBD2 (5 bases). CDR1 is SGHTA, CDR2 FQGNSA, per germline. This CDR3 comprises 15 residues. Between the trimmed V and J ends, which lost 0 bases and 2 bases, there was a span of 8 bases. In nucleotides, the CDR3 is TGTGCCAGCAGCTTAGCACCGACTACCTACAATGAGCAGTTCTTC. This gives the protein CASSLAPTTYNEQFF.

The rearrangement uses TRBV19 and TRBJ2-3; TRBD2 aligns across 11 bases. This CDR3 is built from 15 residues. Per the germline V gene, CDR1 is LNHDA and CDR2 is SQIVND (reference sequence). Losses at the gene ends were 5 bases for V and 6 bases for J; bases not matched to a gene: 7. The CDR3 sequence is CASSVPLAGADTQYF. The CDR3, as DNA: TGTGCCAGTAGTGTTCCACTAGCGGGAGCTGATACGCAGTATTTT.

The rearrangement uses TRBV18 and TRBJ2-5; a weak D match, TRBD1 (5 bases). V lost 4 bases, J lost 5 bases, and 8 bases lay in between. This CDR3 has 12 residues. Per the germline V gene, CDR1 is KGHSH and CDR2 is LQKENI. CDR3 bases: TGTGCCAGCTCACAAGGGGCGGAGACCCAGTACTTC. Translating gives CASSQGAETQYF.

The rearrangement links TRBV11-2 to TRBJ2-1, with D tentatively TRBD1 (5 bases). Germline V gene lookup returns CDR1 SGHAT and CDR2 FQNNGV. This CDR3 region has 17 residues. With 1 base removed from V and 4 bases from J, the gap between germline ends came to 17 bases. In nucleotides, the CDR3 is TGTGCCAGCAGCTTAGGCAGGGCGCCACCCAGATACAATGAGCAGTTCTTC. This codes for CASSLGRAPPRYNEQFF.

J is TRBJ1-5 and V is TRBV7-9, with no clear D. This CDR3 has 13 residues. Trimming pared 5 bases from V and 5 bases from J, leaving 10 bases between. The germline V gene encodes CDR1 SEHNR and CDR2 FQNEAQ (reference sequence). The CDR3 DNA reads TGTGCCAGCAGCGGCTCCCCCGATCAGCCCCAGCATTTT. This encodes CASSGSPDQPQHF.

The chain couples TRBV5-8 to TRBJ2-7; tentatively, D is TRBD2 (5 bases). The CDR3 runs to 16 residues. Germline V CDR1 and CDR2: SGHTS, YDEGEE. V was cut by 4 bases and J by 3 bases, with 20 bases left in between. CDR3 DNA: TGTGCCAGCAGCCCCCTGAAGGGAGTTGGGGACTACGAGCAGTACTTC. Protein product: CASSPLKGVGDYEQYF.